This TCR beta chain was identified in a study of blood T cell repertoires in COVID-19 (dated by TCRdb to the early 2020s). Notes on the research overall: Collaborator samples came from the United States, Italy and Spain and covered acute and convalescent phases of COVID-19. The material from the prospective study consisted of cDNA or gDNA derived from T cells, B-cell-depleted T cells, or PBMCs. The dataset comprised deeply sampled blood TCRbeta repertoires from subjects exposed to, actively infected with, or recovered from COVID-19. A freely available public database, intended as a resource for researchers studying the immune response to SARS-CoV-2, is where the repertoires were released. Samples were obtained from the ongoing ImmuneRACE study (first 160 participants) and from some 1,200 subjects provided by 6 global collaborators. A de-identified subject ID, COVID-19 status, age in years and sex were almost always included in the sample metadata. Where available, HLA class I and class II types were taken from metadata supplied by the sample provider and were not determined by assay-based typing. On the study overall, not on this receptor specifically: Clinical and demographic metadata were provided uncurated, with the amount varying by source and participant.

TCRbeta CDR3 regions were amplified from genomic DNA using the immunoSEQ Assay, a bias-controlled multiplex PCR. The source study handled its data this way. Within the assay, amplification of reference gene primers was used to estimate how many nucleated cells each sample contained. Sequence reads were collapsed and filtered to measure the absolute abundance of every unique TCRbeta CDR3 rearrangement. For each sample, productive Simpson clonality was calculated as the square root of Simpson's diversity index over productive rearrangements. TCRdb re-hosts the immuneACCESS table, in-frame sequences only. Its copies lack some clones; in the studies checked, an unresolved V gene accounts for under half of them, and the cause for the rest is not known. D and trimming come from the DNA, and the V and J calls and clone size come from that table. The sample profile shows approximately 100,000 clones; 87% of them were found once. In total, the top ten clones hold around 10% of the sample.

Between the V and J ends, shortened by 5 bases and 7 bases respectively, the junction contains 18 bases. The cysteine opens and the phenylalanine closes a CDR3 of 14 amino acids. Only CDR3 DNA is held: 42 bases, read in frame from base 1. The germline V gene sets CDR1 to SGHVS and CDR2 to FNYEAQ. With regard to this clone: What this receptor recognizes is not known. No base qualities exist here, and no much larger clone lies one base off it.

Whole blood was collected in K2EDTA tubes by collaborating institutions according to the institutions' own protocols. For TCRbeta analysis, collaborator samples were shipped as frozen whole blood, as isolated PBMCs, or as DNA extracted from either sample type. The clonotype originates from a woman in her thirties with acute or convalescent COVID-19. The rearrangement joined TRBV7-6 to TRBJ2-7; TRBD1 is a possible D gene, resting on 7 matching bases. Sequences were obtained from peripheral blood. CDR3 region: CASSPGPSGGEQYF. The nucleotide sequence is given as TGTGCCAGCAGCCCGGGACCCTCAGGGGGGGAGCAGTACTTC.